This T cell receptor beta chain is drawn from a study of blood T cell dynamics during melanoma immunotherapy. Looking at the study overall: First-line therapy was either pembrolizumab or nivolumab with ipilimumab for metastatic melanoma. Study-wide results and limits: PBMC repertoires of eventual disease-control patients split at W3 into clonality or diversity gains. Clones driving repertoire changes may be melanoma-specific or general immune activation.

Time point of the sample: pre-treatment baseline. Sampling occurred pretreatment (T0) and at week 3 (W3), after cycle one of checkpoint blockade. Assay used: immunoSEQ multiplex PCR; TCRdb lists only in-frame clones, some missing. The data show 9,000 to 13,000 clones, roughly 86% seen once. In its sample, this clone was seen a few times. Its antigen is unidentified. The CDR3 is 11 amino acids. Germline-derived CDR1 and CDR2 are MNHEY and SVGAGI. Trimming removed 5 bases at V and 1 base at J, with 2 bases between. This sequence joins TRBV6-5 and TRBJ1-1; D is unclear. Sequenced here: blood, sampled from a patient treated with checkpoint blockade. The TCR was taken from a human donor with melanoma. CDR3 coding DNA: TGTGCCAGCAGTGGGAACACTGAAGCTTTCTTT. Its protein is CASSGNTEAFF.